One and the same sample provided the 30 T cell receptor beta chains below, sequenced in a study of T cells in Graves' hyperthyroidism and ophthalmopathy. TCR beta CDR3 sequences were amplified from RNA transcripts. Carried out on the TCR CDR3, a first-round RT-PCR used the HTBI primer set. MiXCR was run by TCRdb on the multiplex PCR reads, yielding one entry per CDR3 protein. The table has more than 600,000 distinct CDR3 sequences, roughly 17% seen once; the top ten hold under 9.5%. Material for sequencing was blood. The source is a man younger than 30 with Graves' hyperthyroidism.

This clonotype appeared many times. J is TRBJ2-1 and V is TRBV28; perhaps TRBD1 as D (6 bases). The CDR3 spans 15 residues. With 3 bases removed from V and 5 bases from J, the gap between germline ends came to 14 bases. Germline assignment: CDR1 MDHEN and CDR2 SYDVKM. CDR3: CASSFGTGSDNEQFF. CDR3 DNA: TGTGCCAGCAGTTTTGGTACAGGGTCAGACAATGAGCAGTTCTTC.

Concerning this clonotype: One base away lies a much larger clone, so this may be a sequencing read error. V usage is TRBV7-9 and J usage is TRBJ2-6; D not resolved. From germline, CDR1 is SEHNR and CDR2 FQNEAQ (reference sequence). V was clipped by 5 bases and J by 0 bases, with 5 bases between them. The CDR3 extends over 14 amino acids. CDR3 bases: TGTGCCAGCAGCCAACTCTCTGGGGCCAACGTCCTGACTTTC. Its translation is CASSQLSGANVLTF.

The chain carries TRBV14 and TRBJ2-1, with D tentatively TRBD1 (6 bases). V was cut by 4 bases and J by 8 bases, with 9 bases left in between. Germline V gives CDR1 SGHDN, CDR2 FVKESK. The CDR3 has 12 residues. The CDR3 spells CASSPDSHEQFF. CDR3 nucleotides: TGTGCCAGCAGCCCGGACAGCCATGAGCAGTTCTTC.

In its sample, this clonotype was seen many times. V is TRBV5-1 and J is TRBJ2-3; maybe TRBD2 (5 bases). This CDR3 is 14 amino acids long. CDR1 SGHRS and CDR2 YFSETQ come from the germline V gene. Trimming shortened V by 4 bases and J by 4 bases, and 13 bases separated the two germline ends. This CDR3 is CASSDRRSADTQYF. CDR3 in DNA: TGCGCCAGCAGCGACCGGAGGTCCGCAGATACGCAGTATTTT.

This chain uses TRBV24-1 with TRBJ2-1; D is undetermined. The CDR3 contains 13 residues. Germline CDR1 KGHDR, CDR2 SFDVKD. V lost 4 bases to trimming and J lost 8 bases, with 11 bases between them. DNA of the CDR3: TGTGCCACCAGTGAGCCCAGGTTCGATGAGCAGTTCTTC. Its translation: CATSEPRFDEQFF.

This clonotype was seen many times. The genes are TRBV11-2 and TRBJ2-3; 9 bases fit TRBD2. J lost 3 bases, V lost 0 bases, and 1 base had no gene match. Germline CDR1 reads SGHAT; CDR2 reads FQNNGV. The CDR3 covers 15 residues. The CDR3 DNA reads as TGTGCCAGCAGCTTAGACCTAGCGGGAACAGATACGCAGTATTTT. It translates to CASSLDLAGTDTQYF.

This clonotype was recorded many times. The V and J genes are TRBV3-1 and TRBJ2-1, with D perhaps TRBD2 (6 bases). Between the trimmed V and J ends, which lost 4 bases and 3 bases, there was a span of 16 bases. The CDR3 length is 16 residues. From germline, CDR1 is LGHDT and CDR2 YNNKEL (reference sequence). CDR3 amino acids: CASSPLLEGIYNEQFF. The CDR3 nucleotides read TGTGCCAGCAGCCCCCTCCTGGAGGGGATCTACAATGAGCAGTTCTTC.

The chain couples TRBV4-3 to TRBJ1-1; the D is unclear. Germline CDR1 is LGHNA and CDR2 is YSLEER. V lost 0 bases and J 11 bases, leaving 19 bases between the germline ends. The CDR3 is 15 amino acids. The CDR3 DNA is TGCGCCAGCAGCCAAGATCTCAGGTCGGAGGAGAAGGCTTTCTTT. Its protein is CASSQDLRSEEKAFF.

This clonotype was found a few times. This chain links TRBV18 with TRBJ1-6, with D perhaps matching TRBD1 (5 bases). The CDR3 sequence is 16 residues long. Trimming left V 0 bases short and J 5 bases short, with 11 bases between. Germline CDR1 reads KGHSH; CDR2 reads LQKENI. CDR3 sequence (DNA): TGTGCCAGCTCACCACCGGGCAGGGCTGATAATTCACCCCTCCACTTT. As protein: CASSPPGRADNSPLHF.

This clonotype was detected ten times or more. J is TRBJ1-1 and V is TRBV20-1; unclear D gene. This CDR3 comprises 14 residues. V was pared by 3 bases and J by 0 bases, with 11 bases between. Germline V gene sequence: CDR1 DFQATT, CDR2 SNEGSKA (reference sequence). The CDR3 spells CSASPPAVNTEAFF. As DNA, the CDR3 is TGCAGTGCTAGCCCCCCGGCAGTGAACACTGAAGCTTTCTTT.

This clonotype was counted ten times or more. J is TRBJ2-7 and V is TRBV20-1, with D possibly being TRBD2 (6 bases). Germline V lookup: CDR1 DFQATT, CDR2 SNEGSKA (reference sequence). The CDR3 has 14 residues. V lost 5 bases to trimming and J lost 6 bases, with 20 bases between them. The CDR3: CSAEGTPFFGEQYF. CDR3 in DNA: TGCAGTGCTGAGGGGACTCCCTTTTTCGGCGAGCAGTACTTC.

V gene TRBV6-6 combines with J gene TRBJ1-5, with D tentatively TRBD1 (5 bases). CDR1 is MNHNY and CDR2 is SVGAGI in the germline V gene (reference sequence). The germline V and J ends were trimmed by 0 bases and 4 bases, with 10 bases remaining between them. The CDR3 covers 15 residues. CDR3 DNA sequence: TGTGCCAGCAGTTACTCTCGGGGGTGGAATCAGCCCCAGCATTTT. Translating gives CASSYSRGWNQPQHF.

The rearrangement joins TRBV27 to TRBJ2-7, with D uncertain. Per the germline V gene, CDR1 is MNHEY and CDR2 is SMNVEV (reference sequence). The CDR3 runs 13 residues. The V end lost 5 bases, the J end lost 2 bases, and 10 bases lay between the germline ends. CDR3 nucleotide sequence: TGTGCCAGCAGTCCCGTGCGCACCTACGAGCAGTACTTC. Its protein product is CASSPVRTYEQYF.

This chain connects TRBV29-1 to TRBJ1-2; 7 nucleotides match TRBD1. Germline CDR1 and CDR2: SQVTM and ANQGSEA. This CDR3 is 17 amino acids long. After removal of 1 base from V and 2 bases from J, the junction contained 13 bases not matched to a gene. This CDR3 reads CSVEALSYRGRNYGYTF. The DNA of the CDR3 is TGCAGCGTTGAAGCCCTCTCGTACAGGGGTCGGAACTATGGCTACACCTTC.

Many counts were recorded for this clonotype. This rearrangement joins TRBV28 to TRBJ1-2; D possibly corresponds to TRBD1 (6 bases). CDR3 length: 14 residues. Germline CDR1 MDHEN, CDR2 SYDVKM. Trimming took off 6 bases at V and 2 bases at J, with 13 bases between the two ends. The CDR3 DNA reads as TGTGCCAGCAGGCCGATAGACAGGAACTATGGCTACACCTTC. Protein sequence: CASRPIDRNYGYTF.

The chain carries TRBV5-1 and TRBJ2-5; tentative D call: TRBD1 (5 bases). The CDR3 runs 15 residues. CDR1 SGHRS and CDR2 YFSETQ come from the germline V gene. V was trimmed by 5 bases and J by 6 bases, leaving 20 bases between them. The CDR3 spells CASSRQGPLGKTQYF. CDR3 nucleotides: TGCGCCAGCAGTCGCCAGGGCCCCCTGGGAAAGACCCAGTACTTC.

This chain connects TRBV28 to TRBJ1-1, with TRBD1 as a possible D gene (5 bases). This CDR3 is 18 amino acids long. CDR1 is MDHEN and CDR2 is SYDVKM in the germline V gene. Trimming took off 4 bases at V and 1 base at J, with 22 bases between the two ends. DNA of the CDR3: TGTGCCAGCAGTTCCCGACAGACACCCCTCCCGCGGAACACTGAAGCTTTCTTT. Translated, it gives CASSSRQTPLPRNTEAFF.

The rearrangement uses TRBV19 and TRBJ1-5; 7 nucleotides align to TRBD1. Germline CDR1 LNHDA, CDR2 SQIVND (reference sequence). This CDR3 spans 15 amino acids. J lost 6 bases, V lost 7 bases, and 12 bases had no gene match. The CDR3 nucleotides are TGTGCCAGTACCCCCCAGACAGGGCGGGGTCAGCCCCAGCATTTT. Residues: CASTPQTGRGQPQHF.

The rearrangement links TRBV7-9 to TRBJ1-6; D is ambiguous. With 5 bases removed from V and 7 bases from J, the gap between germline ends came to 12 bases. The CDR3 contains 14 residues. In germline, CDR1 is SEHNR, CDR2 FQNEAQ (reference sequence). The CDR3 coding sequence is TGTGCCAGCAGCCCCGGCTTGGGCAATTCACCCCTCCACTTT. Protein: CASSPGLGNSPLHF.

In DNA form, the CDR3 reads TGTGCCAGCTGTTCCGGGACGGGAAACACCATATATTTT. This translates into CASCSGTGNTIYF. The rearrangement joins TRBV28 to TRBJ1-3, with a possible D match to TRBD1 (5 bases). V gave up 8 bases and J gave up 4 bases, with 12 bases separating them. Germline V gene data show CDR1 as MDHEN and CDR2 as SYDVKM. The CDR3 sequence is 13 residues long.

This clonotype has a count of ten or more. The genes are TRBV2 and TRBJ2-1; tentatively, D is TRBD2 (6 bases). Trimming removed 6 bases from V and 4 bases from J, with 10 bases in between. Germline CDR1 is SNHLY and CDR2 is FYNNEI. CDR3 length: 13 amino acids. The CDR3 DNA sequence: TGTGCCAGCAGCACCCGGGAGTACAATGAGCAGTTCTTC. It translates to CASSTREYNEQFF.

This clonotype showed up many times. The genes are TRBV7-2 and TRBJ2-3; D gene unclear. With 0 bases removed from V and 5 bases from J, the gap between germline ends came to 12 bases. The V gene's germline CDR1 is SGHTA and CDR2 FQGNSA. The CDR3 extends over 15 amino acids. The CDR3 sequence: CASSLAGLLGDTQYF. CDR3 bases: TGTGCCAGCAGCTTAGCGGGCCTATTGGGAGATACGCAGTATTTT. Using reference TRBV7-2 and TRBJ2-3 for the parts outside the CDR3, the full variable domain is GAGVSQSPSNKVTEKGKDVELRCDPISGHTALYWYRQSLGQGLEFLIYFQGNSAPDKSGLPSDRFSAERTGGSVSTLTIQRTQQEDSAVYLCASSLAGLLGDTQYFGPGTRLTVL.

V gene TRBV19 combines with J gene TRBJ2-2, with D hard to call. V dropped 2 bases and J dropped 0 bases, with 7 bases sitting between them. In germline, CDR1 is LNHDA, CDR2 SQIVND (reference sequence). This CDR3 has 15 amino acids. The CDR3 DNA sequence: TGTGCCAGTAGTATACGACCTTCGAACACCGGGGAGCTGTTTTTT. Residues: CASSIRPSNTGELFF.

Here the CDR3 reads CASRAGTAFSSPLHF. CDR3 sequence (DNA): TGTGCCAGCAGGGCCGGGACAGCCTTTTCATCACCCCTCCACTTT. The V and J genes are TRBV2 and TRBJ1-6, with TRBD1 matching 7 bases. The CDR3 contains 15 residues. Losses at the gene ends were 6 bases for V and 10 bases for J; bases not matched to a gene: 12. CDR1 is SNHLY and CDR2 is FYNNEI in the germline V gene. Variable domain in full (rest from reference TRBV2 and TRBJ1-6): EPEVTQTPSHQVTQMGQEVILRCVPISNHLYFYWYRQILGQKVEFLVSFYNNEISEKSEIFDDQFSVERPDGSNFTLKIRSTKLEDSAMYFCASRAGTAFSSPLHFGNGTRLTVT.

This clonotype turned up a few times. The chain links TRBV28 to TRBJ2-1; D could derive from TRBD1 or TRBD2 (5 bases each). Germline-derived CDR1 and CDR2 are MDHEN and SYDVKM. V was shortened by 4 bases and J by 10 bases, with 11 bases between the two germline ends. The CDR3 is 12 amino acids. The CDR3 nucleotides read TGTGCCAGCAGTTACTTTGGGGACGAGCAGTTCTTC. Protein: CASSYFGDEQFF.

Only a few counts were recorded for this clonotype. CDR3 nucleotide sequence: TGTGCCAGTAAAGGCAGGGATAGCGAGCAGTACTTC. Translated, it gives CASKGRDSEQYF. The chain has TRBV19 and TRBJ2-7, with D possibly being TRBD1 (5 bases). The CDR3 covers 12 residues. Germline values: CDR1 LNHDA, CDR2 SQIVND (reference sequence). Trimming took off 7 bases at V and 6 bases at J, with 13 bases between the two ends.

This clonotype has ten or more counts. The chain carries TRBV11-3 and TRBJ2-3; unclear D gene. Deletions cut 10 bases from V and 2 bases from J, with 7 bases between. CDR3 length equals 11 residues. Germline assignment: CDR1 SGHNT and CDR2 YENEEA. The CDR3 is CATAPTDTQYF. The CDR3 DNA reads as TGTGCCACCGCCCCCACAGATACGCAGTATTTT.

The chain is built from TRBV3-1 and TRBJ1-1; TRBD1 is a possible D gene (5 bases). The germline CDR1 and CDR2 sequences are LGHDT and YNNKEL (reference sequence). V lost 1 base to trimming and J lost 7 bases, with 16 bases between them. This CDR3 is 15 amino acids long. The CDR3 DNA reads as TGTGCCAGCAGCCAAGCGGGACGGGCGAGGGGTGAAGCTTTCTTT. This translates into CASSQAGRARGEAFF.

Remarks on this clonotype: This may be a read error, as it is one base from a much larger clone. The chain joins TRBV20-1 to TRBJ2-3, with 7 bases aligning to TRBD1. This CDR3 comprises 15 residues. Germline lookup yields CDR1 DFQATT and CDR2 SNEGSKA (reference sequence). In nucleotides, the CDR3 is TGCGGTGCGAGAGGGGGTCAGGGGGTGGCAGATACGCAGTATTTT. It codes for CGARGGQGVADTQYF.

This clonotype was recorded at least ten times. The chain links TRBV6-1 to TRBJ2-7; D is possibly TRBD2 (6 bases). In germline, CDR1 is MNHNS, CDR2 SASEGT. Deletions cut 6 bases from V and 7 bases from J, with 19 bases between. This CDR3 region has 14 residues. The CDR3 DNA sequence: TGTGCCAGCAGGTCCGGCGGGGAGTTTTCTGAGCAGTACTTC. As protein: CASRSGGEFSEQYF.